This TCR beta chain was profiled in a study of shared clonotypes between healthy human individuals. Study findings and constraints: Non-shared clonotypes had lower generation probabilities than clonotypes shared by all four sorted-subset donors. Sharing of clonotypes among donors was expected to vary with sequencing depth.

Only CD45RO-negative cells positively selected for CCR7 counted as naive CD8 cells, so terminally differentiated effector memory CD45RA+ cells were excluded. The protocol was immunoSEQ multiplex PCR, while the TCRdb copy is restricted to in-frame clones and leaves out a portion. In the table there are around 1.9 million clones, around 93% of which are singletons. A word on this clone: What it binds is unknown. Other nucleotide sequences from this sample produce the same CDR3.

The CDR3 has 15 amino acids. The junction had 11 bases not matched to a gene; V was cut back by 7 bases and J by 5 bases. CDR1 is SQVTM and CDR2 is ANQGSEA in the germline V gene. The sequencing sample was made of naive CD8+ T cells from PBMCs. The sequence derives from a man between 18 and 35 years old in good health. Some clones in this sample may be carry-over from other donors' samples. The chain combines TRBV29-1 with TRBJ2-2, with TRBD1 matching over 9 bases. The CDR3 coding sequence is TGCAGCGCTCGAGGGACAGGGCGTATGACCGGGGAGCTGTTTTTT. Residues: CSARGTGRMTGELFF.